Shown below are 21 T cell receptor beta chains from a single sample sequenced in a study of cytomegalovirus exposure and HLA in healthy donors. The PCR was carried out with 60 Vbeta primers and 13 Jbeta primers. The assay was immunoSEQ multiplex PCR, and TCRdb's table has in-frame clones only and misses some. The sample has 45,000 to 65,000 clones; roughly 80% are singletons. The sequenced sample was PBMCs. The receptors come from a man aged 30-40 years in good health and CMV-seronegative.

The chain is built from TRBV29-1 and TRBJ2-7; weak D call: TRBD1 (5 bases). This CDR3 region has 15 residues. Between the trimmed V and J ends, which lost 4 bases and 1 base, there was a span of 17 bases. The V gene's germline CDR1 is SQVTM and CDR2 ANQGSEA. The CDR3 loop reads CSVVGSAGRSYEQYF. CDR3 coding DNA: TGCAGCGTTGTTGGTTCGGCAGGGCGATCCTACGAGCAGTACTTC.

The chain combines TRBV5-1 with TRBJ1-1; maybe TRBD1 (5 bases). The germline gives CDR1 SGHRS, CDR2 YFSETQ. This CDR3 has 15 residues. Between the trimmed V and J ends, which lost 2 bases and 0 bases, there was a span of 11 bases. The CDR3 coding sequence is TGCGCCAGCAGCTTAGGGGTCTCAATGAACACTGAAGCTTTCTTT. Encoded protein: CASSLGVSMNTEAFF. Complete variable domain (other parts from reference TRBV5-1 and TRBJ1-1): KAGVTQTPRYLIKTRGQQVTLSCSPISGHRSVSWYQQTPGQGLQFLFEYFSETQRNKGNFPGRFSGRQFSNSRSEMNVSTLELGDSALYLCASSLGVSMNTEAFFGQGTRLTVV.

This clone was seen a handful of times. For the CDR3, the DNA is TGTGCCAGCAGCTTGGGACTAGCCACAGATACGCAGTATTTT. Protein product: CASSLGLATDTQYF. The chain combines TRBV7-9 with TRBJ2-3; 9 positions agree with TRBD2. CDR3 size: 14 residues. The junction had 0 bases not matched to a gene; V was cut back by 3 bases and J by 2 bases. Germline V gene data show CDR1 as SEHNR and CDR2 as FQNEAQ (reference sequence).

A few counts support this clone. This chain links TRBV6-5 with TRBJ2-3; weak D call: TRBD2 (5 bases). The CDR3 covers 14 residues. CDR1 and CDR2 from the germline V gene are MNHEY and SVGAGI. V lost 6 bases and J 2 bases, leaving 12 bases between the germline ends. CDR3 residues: CASRETTNTDTQYF. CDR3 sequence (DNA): TGTGCCAGCAGAGAGACTACAAACACAGATACGCAGTATTTT.

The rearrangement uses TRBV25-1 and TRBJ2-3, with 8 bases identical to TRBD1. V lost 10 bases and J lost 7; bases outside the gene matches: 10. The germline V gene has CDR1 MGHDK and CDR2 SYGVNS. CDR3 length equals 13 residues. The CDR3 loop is CATVGQGLHTQYF. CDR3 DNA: TGTGCCACCGTAGGACAGGGACTCCATACGCAGTATTTT.

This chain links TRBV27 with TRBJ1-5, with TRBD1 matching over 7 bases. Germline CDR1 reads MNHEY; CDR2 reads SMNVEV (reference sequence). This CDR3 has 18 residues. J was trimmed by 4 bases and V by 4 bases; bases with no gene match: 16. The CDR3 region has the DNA TGTGCCAGCAGTTCGTACCAGGGGACTTCAGGGGGAAATCAGCCCCAGCATTTT. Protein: CASSSYQGTSGGNQPQHF.

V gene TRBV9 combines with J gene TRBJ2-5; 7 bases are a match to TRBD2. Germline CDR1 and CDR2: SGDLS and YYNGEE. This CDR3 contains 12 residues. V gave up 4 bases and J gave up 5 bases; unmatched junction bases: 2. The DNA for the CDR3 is TGTGCCAGCAGCTGGGGGGGGGAGACCCAGTACTTC. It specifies CASSWGGETQYF.

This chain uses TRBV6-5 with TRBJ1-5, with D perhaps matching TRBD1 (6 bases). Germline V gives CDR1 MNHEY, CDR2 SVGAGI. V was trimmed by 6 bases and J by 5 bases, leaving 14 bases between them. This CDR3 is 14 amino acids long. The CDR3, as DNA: TGTGCCAGCAGCCTACGGGGGGCTGATCAGCCCCAGCATTTT. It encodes CASSLRGADQPQHF.

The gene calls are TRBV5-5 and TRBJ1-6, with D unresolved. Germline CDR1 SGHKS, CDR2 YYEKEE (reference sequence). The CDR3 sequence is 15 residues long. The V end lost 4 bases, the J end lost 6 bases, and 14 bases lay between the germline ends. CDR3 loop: CASSRDLAGNSPLHF. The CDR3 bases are TGTGCCAGCAGCCGGGATCTTGCTGGTAATTCACCCCTCCACTTT.

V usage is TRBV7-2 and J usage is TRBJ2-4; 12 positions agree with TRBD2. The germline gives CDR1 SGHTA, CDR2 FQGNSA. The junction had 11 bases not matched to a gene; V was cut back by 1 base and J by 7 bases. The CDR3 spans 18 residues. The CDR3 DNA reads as TGTGCCAGCAGCTTAGGATCTCCGACTAGCGGGAGAAGGAACATTCAGTACTTC. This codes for CASSLGSPTSGRRNIQYF.

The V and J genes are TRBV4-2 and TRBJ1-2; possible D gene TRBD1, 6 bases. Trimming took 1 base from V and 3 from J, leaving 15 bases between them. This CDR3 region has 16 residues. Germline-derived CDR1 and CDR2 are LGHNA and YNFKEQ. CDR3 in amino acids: CASSQGAGGGYYGYTF. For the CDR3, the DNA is TGTGCCAGCAGCCAAGGTGCGGGGGGCGGGTACTATGGCTACACCTTC.

CDR3 region: CASSRDTSSGNTIYF. CDR3 nucleotide sequence: TGCGCCAGCAGCAGGGACACGAGCTCTGGAAACACCATATATTTT. The chain joins TRBV5-1 to TRBJ1-3; tentatively, D is TRBD1 (6 bases). Deletions cut 4 bases from V and 0 bases from J, with 11 bases between. The CDR3 has 15 amino acids. Germline assignment: CDR1 SGHRS and CDR2 YFSETQ.

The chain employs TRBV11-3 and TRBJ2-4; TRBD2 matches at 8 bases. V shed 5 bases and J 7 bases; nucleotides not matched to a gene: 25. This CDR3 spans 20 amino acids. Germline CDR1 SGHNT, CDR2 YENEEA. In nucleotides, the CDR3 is TGTGCCAGCAGCACCCAGGCCCGGCGACTAGCGCTATATGGGGAGAACATTCAGTACTTC. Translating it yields CASSTQARRLALYGENIQYF.

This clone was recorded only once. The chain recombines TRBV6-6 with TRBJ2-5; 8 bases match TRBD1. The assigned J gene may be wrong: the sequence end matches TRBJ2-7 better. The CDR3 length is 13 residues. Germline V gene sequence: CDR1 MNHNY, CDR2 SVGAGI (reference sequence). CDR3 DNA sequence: TGTGCCAGCAGTTACGACAGGGGCTACGAGCAGTACTTC. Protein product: CASSYDRGYEQYF.

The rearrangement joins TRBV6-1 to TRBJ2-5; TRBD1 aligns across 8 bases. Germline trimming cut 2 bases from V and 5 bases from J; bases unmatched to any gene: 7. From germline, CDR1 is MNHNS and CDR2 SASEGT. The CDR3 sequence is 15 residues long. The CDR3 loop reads CASSEKARGLETQYF. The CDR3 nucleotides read TGTGCCAGCAGTGAAAAAGCCAGGGGGCTGGAGACCCAGTACTTC.

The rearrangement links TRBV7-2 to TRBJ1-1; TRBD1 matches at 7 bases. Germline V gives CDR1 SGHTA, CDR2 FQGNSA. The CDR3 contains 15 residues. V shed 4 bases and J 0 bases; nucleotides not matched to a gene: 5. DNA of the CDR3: TGTGCCAGCAGCTCTCAAGGACAGGTGAACACTGAAGCTTTCTTT. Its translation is CASSSQGQVNTEAFF.

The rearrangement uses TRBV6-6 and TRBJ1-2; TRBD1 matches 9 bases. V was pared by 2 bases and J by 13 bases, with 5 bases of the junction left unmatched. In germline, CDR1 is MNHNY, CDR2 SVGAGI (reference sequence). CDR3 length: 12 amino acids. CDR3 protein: CASSYRTGERTF. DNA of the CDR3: TGTGCCAGCAGTTACAGGACAGGGGAACGCACCTTC.

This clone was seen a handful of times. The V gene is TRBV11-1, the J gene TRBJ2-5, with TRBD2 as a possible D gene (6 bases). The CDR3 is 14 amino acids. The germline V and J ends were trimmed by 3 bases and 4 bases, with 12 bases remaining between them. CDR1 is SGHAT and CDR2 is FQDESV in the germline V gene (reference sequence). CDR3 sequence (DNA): TGTGCCAGCAGCTTCTCGGACGGGGGAGAGACCCAGTACTTC. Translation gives CASSFSDGGETQYF.

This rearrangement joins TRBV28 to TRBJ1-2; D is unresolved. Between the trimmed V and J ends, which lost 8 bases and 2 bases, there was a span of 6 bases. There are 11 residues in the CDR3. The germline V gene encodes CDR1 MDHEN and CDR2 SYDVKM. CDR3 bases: TGTGCCAGCCAAGCAAACTATGGCTACACCTTC. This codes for CASQANYGYTF.

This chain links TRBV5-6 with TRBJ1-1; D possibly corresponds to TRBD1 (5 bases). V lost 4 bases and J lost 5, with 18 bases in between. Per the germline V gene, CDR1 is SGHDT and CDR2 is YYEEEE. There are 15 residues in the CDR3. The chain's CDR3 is CASSGTATGGTEAFF. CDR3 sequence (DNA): TGTGCCAGCAGCGGGACTGCAACCGGTGGGACTGAAGCTTTCTTT.

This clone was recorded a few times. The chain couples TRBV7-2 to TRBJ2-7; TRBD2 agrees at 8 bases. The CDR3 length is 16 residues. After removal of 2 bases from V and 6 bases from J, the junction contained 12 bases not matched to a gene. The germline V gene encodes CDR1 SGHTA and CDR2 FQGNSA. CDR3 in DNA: TGTGCCAGCAGCTTATGGCTGAGCGGGAGCTCCATCGAGCAGTACTTC. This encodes CASSLWLSGSSIEQYF. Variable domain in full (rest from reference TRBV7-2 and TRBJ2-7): GAGVSQSPSNKVTEKGKDVELRCDPISGHTALYWYRQSLGQGLEFLIYFQGNSAPDKSGLPSDRFSAERTGGSVSTLTIQRTQQEDSAVYLCASSLWLSGSSIEQYFGPGTRLTVT.